These 19 T cell receptor beta chains came from one sample sequenced in a study of shared clonotypes between healthy human individuals (dated by TCRdb to 2018 to 2020). The method was the immunoSEQ multiplex PCR assay. TCRdb carries this immuneACCESS record with in-frame sequences only. Its versions omit some clonotypes, under half of them owing to an unresolved V gene in the studies checked, with the rest unexplained. The table for this sample lists around 600,000 clones; approximately 97% of them were counted only once. The ten biggest clones cover 0.057% of the sample. Sequencing input: naive CD4+ T cells sorted from blood. The sample's cell subset or site label is to be understood as: CD45RA+ positively selected. The source is a woman in her 30s in good health.

The chain links TRBV18 to TRBJ2-2; tentative D call: TRBD2 (5 bases). Deletions cut 6 bases from V and 0 bases from J, with 20 bases between. CDR1 and CDR2 (germline): KGHSH, LQKENI. The CDR3 extends over 18 amino acids. The CDR3 nucleotides are TGTGCCAGCTCTCCCTCGTCGTCGACCGGGGCGAACACCGGGGAGCTGTTTTTT. Translated, it gives CASSPSSSTGANTGELFF. Complete variable domain (other parts from reference TRBV18 and TRBJ2-2): NAGVMQNPRHLVRRRGQEARLRCSPMKGHSHVYWYRQLPEEGLKFMVYLQKENIIDESGMPKERFSAEFPKEGPSILRIQQVVRGDSAAYFCASSPSSSTGANTGELFFGEGSRLTVL.

About this clone itself: This specimen includes other DNA sequences encoding the same CDR3. The chain has TRBV19 and TRBJ2-5; D is uncertain. Trimming removed 3 bases from V and 5 bases from J, with 7 bases in between. The CDR3 has 12 amino acids. The germline V gene has CDR1 LNHDA and CDR2 SQIVND (reference sequence). CDR3 protein: CASSMSQETQYF. The CDR3 DNA reads TGTGCCAGTAGTATGTCCCAGGAGACCCAGTACTTC.

This sequence joins TRBV28 and TRBJ1-2; D might be TRBD1 (5 bases). This CDR3 is built from 16 residues. Germline assignment: CDR1 MDHEN and CDR2 SYDVKM. V was clipped by 6 bases and J by 3 bases, with 20 bases between them. The chain's CDR3 is CASSSPHEGYDYGYTF. DNA of the CDR3: TGTGCCAGCAGCTCTCCCCACGAGGGGTATGACTATGGCTACACCTTC.

This rearrangement joins TRBV5-1 to TRBJ2-5, with D possibly being TRBD2 (5 bases). The CDR3 extends over 15 amino acids. The ends were cut back, 6 bases at V and 2 bases at J, with 17 bases in the middle. CDR1 is SGHRS and CDR2 is YFSETQ in the germline V gene. CDR3 DNA: TGCGCCAGCACCCTGTGGACTTCCACGCAAGAGACCCAGTACTTC. Translating it yields CASTLWTSTQETQYF.

The chain has TRBV10-3 and TRBJ2-7; possible D gene TRBD1, 6 bases. Germline CDR1 is ENHRY and CDR2 is SYGVKD. V lost 3 bases to trimming and J lost 2 bases, with 17 bases between them. This CDR3 has 16 residues. The CDR3 region is CAISDTRDKLTYEQYF. The CDR3, as DNA: TGTGCCATCAGTGATACCCGGGACAAACTAACCTACGAGCAGTACTTC.

The V gene is TRBV28, the J gene TRBJ1-1; 7 bases match TRBD1. V shed 2 bases and J 0 bases; nucleotides not matched to a gene: 3. This CDR3 is 15 amino acids long. CDR1 and CDR2 (germline): MDHEN, SYDVKM. The CDR3 sequence: CASSLRDRLNTEAFF. The CDR3 nucleotides read TGTGCCAGCAGTTTACGGGACAGACTGAACACTGAAGCTTTCTTT.

The chain joins TRBV2 to TRBJ2-1, with unresolved D. Germline V gives CDR1 SNHLY, CDR2 FYNNEI. The CDR3 sequence is 13 residues long. V was shortened by 3 bases and J by 9 bases, with 12 bases between the two germline ends. The CDR3 reads CASSDDRPPEQFF. The CDR3 region has the DNA TGTGCCAGCAGTGATGACCGCCCCCCTGAGCAGTTCTTC.

The V and J genes are TRBV2 and TRBJ1-1; the D is unclear. The CDR3 covers 14 residues. The V gene's germline CDR1 is SNHLY and CDR2 FYNNEI. The V end lost 4 bases, the J end lost 4 bases, and 13 bases lay between the germline ends. This chain's CDR3 is CASSAGRTGTEAFF. DNA of the CDR3: TGTGCCAGCAGTGCCGGACGGACGGGCACTGAAGCTTTCTTT.

V gene TRBV23-1 combines with J gene TRBJ1-5, with TRBD1 identical over 9 bases. TRBV23-1 is given ORF status, its function remaining uncertain. The CDR3 runs 14 residues. J gave up 7 bases and V 3 bases, and 4 bases lay outside the gene matches. CDR3 sequence reads: CASSHGQGQQPQHF. In DNA form, the CDR3 reads TGCGCCAGCAGTCACGGACAGGGGCAACAGCCCCAGCATTTT.

The chain joins TRBV11-2 to TRBJ2-2; possible D gene TRBD2, 5 bases. CDR1 is SGHAT and CDR2 is FQNNGV in the germline V gene. The CDR3 has 15 residues. V gave up 5 bases and J gave up 6 bases, with 16 bases separating them. CDR3 nucleotide sequence: TGTGCCAGCAGCACGACCTCCCTAGCTCCCGGGGAGCTGTTTTTT. The encoded protein is CASSTTSLAPGELFF.

The gene calls are TRBV18 and TRBJ2-7; TRBD2 might be the D (5 bases). Germline V gives CDR1 KGHSH, CDR2 LQKENI. V was trimmed by 3 bases and J by 0 bases, leaving 12 bases between them. The CDR3 is made up of 15 amino acids. The CDR3 sequence: CASSPNPGSSYEQYF. The CDR3 DNA reads as TGTGCCAGCTCACCCAATCCTGGGAGCTCCTACGAGCAGTACTTC.

The J gene is TRBJ1-1, the V gene TRBV19, with TRBD1 identical over 9 bases. CDR1 is LNHDA and CDR2 is SQIVND in the germline V gene (reference sequence). J was trimmed by 3 bases and V by 6 bases; bases with no gene match: 8. The CDR3 covers 15 residues. The CDR3 DNA reads TGTGCCAGTAGCCTACCGGGACAGGGACACACTGAAGCTTTCTTT. As protein: CASSLPGQGHTEAFF.

The genes are TRBV9 and TRBJ2-3; unclear D gene. Germline V gives CDR1 SGDLS, CDR2 YYNGEE. The germline V and J ends were trimmed by 0 bases and 0 bases, with 11 bases remaining between them. CDR3 length: 16 residues. The chain's CDR3 is CASSVGHKGSTDTQYF. The CDR3 nucleotides are TGTGCCAGCAGCGTAGGGCACAAGGGTAGCACAGATACGCAGTATTTT.

V and J are TRBV28 and TRBJ2-5; the D is unclear. Trimming took 3 bases from V and 1 from J, leaving 12 bases between them. The germline gives CDR1 MDHEN, CDR2 SYDVKM. The CDR3 runs 15 residues. This chain's CDR3 is CASSLSPGLQETQYF. In DNA form, the CDR3 reads TGTGCCAGCAGTTTGAGTCCGGGCCTCCAAGAGACCCAGTACTTC.

This clone was counted once. The chain carries TRBV7-9 and TRBJ2-7; 7 bases fit TRBD2. This CDR3 has 17 residues. CDR1 is SEHNR, CDR2 FQNEAQ, per germline (reference sequence). The trim removed 1 base at V and 3 bases at J, leaving 12 bases unmatched. This CDR3 reads CASSLVILGLGNYEQYF. Here the CDR3 DNA reads TGTGCCAGCAGCTTAGTTATCTTAGGACTAGGGAACTACGAGCAGTACTTC.

The chain carries TRBV28 and TRBJ1-1; D is unclear. The CDR3 runs 10 residues. The germline V gene has CDR1 MDHEN and CDR2 SYDVKM. The germline V and J ends were trimmed by 11 bases and 9 bases, with 13 bases remaining between them. CDR3 protein: CASRANQAFF. CDR3 in DNA: TGTGCCTCCCGGGCCAACCAAGCTTTCTTT.

The chain employs TRBV21-1 and TRBJ2-5; the table's D call of TRBD2 was not tested on the DNA. TRBV21-1 is recorded as a pseudogene. This CDR3 has 16 amino acids. The CDR3 DNA sequence: TGTGCCAGCAGCAGTGGGACTAGCGGGAGGCAAGAGACCCAGTACTTC. This codes for CASSSGTSGRQETQYF.

CDR3 amino acids: CASTQGASGRGEQYF. The CDR3 DNA is TGTGCCAGCACCCAAGGGGCTAGCGGGAGGGGCGAGCAGTACTTC. The rearrangement links TRBV6-5 to TRBJ2-7; 12 nucleotides match TRBD2. Trimming removed 7 bases from V and 6 bases from J; junction bases left unmatched: 10. The CDR3 has 15 amino acids. Germline lookup yields CDR1 MNHEY and CDR2 SVGAGI.

V usage is TRBV5-1 and J usage is TRBJ1-2; D possibly corresponds to TRBD1 (5 bases). CDR3 length: 16 residues. Trimming took off 3 bases at V and 6 bases at J, with 21 bases between the two ends. Germline V lookup: CDR1 SGHRS, CDR2 YFSETQ. The CDR3 spells CASSSGALASLHGYTF. The CDR3 DNA sequence: TGCGCCAGCAGCTCCGGGGCTCTAGCTTCCCTCCATGGCTACACCTTC.